Described below is a single T cell receptor beta chain sequence and its context. Its antigen is currently not known. Per-base quality was not reported, and no clone a single base away is much larger than it. TCRbeta CDR3 regions were sequenced with the immunoSEQ Assay. After extraction, genomic DNA underwent amplification by bias-controlled multiplex PCR, followed by high-throughput sequencing. As for how the authors treated the data: To quantify the absolute abundance of every unique TCRbeta CDR3 region, sequences were collapsed and filtered. Usable DNA was measured by amplifying reference genes present in all nucleated cells, and TCRbeta template counts were normalized to that usable DNA to estimate T cell fraction. Repertoire TCRs were annotated as SARS-CoV-2-specific by exact matching of V gene, CDR3 amino acid sequence and J gene to a known reactive TCR set. The reference SARS-CoV-2 TCR set came from MIRA and was filtered for enrichment in COVID-19-positive ImmuneCODE repertoires, removing public or cross-reactive TCRs. Using the MIRA antigens, annotated TCRs were further analysed by specific ORF or by position within an ORF. Breadth was defined as the number of annotated unique rearrangements divided by the total number of unique productive rearrangements, and depth was defined as the summed frequency of the annotated unique rearrangements. Group comparisons of TCR breadth used two-sided Wilcoxon rank-sum tests. Held by TCRdb, this immuneACCESS table contains in-frame sequences only and omits some clones. Under half of the omission traces to an unresolved V gene where checked; the cause of the rest is unknown. V and J calls and clone size are those listed in that table; D and trimming were worked out from the DNA. This sample lists a few hundred thousand clones; 90% were detected once. 9.5% to 15% of the sample goes to the ten largest clones.

This sample is drawn from a study of Ad26.COV2.S vaccination and SARS-CoV-2 variants (dated by TCRdb to the early 2020s). Notes on the research overall: Donors in the vaccine arm were drawn from COV1001, a multicentre, randomized, double-blind, placebo-controlled phase I-IIa trial testing Ad26.COV2.S in healthy adults. Ad26.COV2.S was administered intramuscularly at a dose of 5x10^10 or 1x10^11 viral particles, either as one shot or as two shots given 56 days apart. TCRbeta repertoire sequencing was used to assess the specificity and breadth of SARS-CoV-2-reactive T cell receptors after Ad26.COV2.S vaccination. The TCR-sequenced set comprised around 30 samples: some 20 Ad26.COV2.S vaccine recipients, 5 placebo recipients and 8 SARS-CoV-2 convalescent individuals. Trial participants were randomized into five groups of five, in which low-dose or high-dose Ad26.COV2.S was given once or twice, or placebo was given on both occasions. Throughout the experiments and outcome assessment, investigators stayed blinded to trial group allocation.

CDR1 and CDR2, per the germline V gene, are MNHEY and SVGAGI. Trimming takes 4 bases off V and 3 bases off J; junction bases not matched to a gene: 5. The CDR3 has 15 amino acids, counting the end cysteine and phenylalanine. The sequence is cut down to CDR3 DNA, 45 bases in frame from base 1. The treatment or condition label, read with the paper, signifies: some 20 received Ad26.COV2.S at low or high dose, single or two shots; 5 received placebo; per-sample allocation not given. Repertoires of vaccine and placebo recipients were sequenced from samples collected on day 63 after the first injection. Cohort 1b enrolled 25 to 30 adults aged 18-55 years at a single site in Boston, USA, between 29 July and 7 August 2020. Ad26.COV2.S was a replication-incompetent adenovirus type 26 vector expressing a prefusion-stabilized SARS-CoV-2 spike protein from the original Wuhan strain. What the work shows at the level of the full study, not this receptor alone: The study was not powered for comparison of responses between vaccine doses or regimens. Substantial breadth of spike-specific CD8+ and CD4+ T cell responses was reported after vaccination. Vaccine and placebo recipients had comparable non-spike TCR breadth, which fits with the vaccine containing only spike. The authors noted that the TCR breadth and depth analyses may have underestimated total T cell responses. Higher spike-specific TCR breadth was observed in Ad26.COV2.S recipients than in placebo recipients (P = 0.0014).

The chain is encoded by TRBV6-5 joined to TRBJ2-4, with TRBD1 identical over 8 junction bases. This sequence was found in a person aged 18-65 years who received the Ad26.COV2.S COVID-19 vaccine or a placebo. Here the sequenced sample was peripheral blood, taken in a trial of Ad26.COV2.S vaccine versus placebo. The DNA sequence is given as TGTGCCAGCAGTTCCTTGGACAGGGTCAAAAACATTCAGTACTTC. Its product reads: CASSSLDRVKNIQYF.